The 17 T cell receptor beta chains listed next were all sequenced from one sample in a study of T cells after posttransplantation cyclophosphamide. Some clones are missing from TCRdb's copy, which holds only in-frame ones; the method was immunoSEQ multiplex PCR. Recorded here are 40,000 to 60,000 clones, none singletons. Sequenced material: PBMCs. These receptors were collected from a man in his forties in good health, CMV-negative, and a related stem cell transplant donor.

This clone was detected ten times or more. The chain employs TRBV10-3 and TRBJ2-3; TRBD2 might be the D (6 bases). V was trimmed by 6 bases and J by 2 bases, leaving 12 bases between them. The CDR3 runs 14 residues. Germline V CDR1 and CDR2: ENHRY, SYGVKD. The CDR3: CAISASELTDTQYF. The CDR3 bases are TGTGCCATCAGCGCTAGCGAACTCACAGATACGCAGTATTTT.

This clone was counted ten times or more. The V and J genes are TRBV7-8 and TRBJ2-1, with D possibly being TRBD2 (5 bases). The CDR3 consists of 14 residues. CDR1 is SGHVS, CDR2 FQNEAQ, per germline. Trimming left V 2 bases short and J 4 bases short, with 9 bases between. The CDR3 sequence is CASSLLGEYNEQFF. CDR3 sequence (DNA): TGTGCCAGCAGCTTACTGGGAGAGTACAATGAGCAGTTCTTC.

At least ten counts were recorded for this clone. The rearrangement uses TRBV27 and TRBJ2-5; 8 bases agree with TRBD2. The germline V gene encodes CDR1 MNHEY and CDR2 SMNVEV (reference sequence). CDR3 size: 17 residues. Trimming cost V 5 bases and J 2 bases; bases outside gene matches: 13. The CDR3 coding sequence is TGTGCCAGCAGTCCTCGCCTGGGCGGGAGGCGACAAGAGACCCAGTACTTC. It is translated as CASSPRLGGRRQETQYF.

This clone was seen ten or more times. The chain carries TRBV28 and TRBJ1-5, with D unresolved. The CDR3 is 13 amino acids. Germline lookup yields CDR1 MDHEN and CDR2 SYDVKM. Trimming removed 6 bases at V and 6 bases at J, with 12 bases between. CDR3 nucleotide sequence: TGTGCCAGCAGCAACTCTATCGCTCAGCCCCAGCATTTT. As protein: CASSNSIAQPQHF.

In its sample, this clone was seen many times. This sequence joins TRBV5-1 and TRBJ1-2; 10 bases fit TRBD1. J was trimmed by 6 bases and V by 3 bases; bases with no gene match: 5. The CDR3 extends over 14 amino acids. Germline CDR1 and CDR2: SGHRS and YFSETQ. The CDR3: CASSWGQGQDGYTF. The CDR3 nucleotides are TGCGCCAGCAGCTGGGGACAGGGGCAGGATGGCTACACCTTC.

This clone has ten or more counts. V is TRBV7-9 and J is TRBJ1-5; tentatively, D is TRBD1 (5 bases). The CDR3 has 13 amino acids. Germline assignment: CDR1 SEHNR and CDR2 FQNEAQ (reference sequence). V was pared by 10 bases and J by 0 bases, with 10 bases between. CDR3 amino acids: CAIQGYSNQPQHF. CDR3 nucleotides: TGTGCCATCCAGGGTTATAGCAATCAGCCCCAGCATTTT.

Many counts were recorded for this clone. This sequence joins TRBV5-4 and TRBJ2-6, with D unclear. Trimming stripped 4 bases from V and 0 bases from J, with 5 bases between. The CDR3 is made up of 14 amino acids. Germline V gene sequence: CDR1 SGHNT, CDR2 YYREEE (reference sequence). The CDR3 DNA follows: TGTGCCAGCAGCCACTCCTCTGGGGCCAACGTCCTGACTTTC. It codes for CASSHSSGANVLTF.

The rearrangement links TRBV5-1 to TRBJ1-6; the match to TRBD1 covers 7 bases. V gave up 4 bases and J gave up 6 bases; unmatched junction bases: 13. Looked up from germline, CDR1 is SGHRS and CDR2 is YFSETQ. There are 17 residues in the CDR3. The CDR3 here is CASSTEGANVGNSPLHF. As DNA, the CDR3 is TGCGCCAGCAGCACCGAGGGGGCCAACGTTGGTAATTCACCCCTCCACTTT.

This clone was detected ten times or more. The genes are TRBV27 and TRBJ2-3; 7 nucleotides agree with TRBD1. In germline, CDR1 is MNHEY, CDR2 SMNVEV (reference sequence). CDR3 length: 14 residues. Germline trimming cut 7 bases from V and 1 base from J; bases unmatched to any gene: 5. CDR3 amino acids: CASNSDRGTDTQYF. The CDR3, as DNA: TGTGCCAGCAATTCTGACAGGGGCACAGATACGCAGTATTTT.

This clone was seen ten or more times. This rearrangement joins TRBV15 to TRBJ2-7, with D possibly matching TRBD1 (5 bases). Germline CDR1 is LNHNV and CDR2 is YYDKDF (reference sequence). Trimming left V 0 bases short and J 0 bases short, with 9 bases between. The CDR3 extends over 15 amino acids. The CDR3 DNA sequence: TGTGCCACCAGCAGAGATAGGGGAAACTCCTACGAGCAGTACTTC. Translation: CATSRDRGNSYEQYF.

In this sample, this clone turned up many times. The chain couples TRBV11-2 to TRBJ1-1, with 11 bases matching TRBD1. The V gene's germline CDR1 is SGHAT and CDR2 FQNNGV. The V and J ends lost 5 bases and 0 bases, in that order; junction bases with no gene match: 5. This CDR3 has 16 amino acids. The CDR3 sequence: CASSTGQGALNTEAFF. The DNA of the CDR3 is TGTGCCAGCAGCACCGGACAGGGGGCTCTGAACACTGAAGCTTTCTTT.

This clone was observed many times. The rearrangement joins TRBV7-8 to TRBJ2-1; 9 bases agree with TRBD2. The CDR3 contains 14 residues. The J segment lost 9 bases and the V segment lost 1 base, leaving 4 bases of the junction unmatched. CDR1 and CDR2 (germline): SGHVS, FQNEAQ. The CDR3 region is CASSLEAGGREQFF. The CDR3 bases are TGTGCCAGCAGCTTAGAAGCGGGAGGACGTGAGCAGTTCTTC.

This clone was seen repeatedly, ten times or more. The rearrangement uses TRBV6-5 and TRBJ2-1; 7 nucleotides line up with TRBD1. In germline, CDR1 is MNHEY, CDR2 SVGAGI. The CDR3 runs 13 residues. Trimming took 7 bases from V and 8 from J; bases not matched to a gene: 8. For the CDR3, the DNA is TGTGCCAGCACCCGGACAGGCATGCATGAGCAGTTCTTC. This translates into CASTRTGMHEQFF.

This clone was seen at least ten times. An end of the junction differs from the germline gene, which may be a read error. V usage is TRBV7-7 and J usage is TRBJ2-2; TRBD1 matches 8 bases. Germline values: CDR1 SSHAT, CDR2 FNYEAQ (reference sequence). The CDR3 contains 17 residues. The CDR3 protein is CASSLVAAGGRTGELFF. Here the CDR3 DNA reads TGTGCTAGCAGCTTAGTCGCAGCAGGGGGCCGCACCGGGGAGCTGTTTTTT.

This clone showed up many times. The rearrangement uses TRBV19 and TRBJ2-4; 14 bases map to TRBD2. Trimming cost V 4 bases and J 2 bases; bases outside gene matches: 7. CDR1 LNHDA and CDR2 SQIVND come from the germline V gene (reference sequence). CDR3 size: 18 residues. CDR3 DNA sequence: TGTGCCAGTAGTACGACTAGCGGGAGGGCCACTTCCAAAAACATTCAGTACTTC. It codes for CASSTTSGRATSKNIQYF.

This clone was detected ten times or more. The CDR3: CASSFLSQTGLYEKLFF. The DNA for the CDR3 is TGTGCCAGCAGTTTCCTATCCCAGACAGGGTTGTATGAAAAACTGTTTTTT. This sequence joins TRBV28 and TRBJ1-4; 7 nucleotides match TRBD1. The germline V gene encodes CDR1 MDHEN and CDR2 SYDVKM. The CDR3 sequence is 17 residues long. V was pared by 3 bases and J by 6 bases, with 13 bases of the junction left unmatched.

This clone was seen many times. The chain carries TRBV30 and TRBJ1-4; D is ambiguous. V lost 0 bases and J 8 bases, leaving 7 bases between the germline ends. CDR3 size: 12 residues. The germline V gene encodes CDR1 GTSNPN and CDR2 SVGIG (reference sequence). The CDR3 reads CAWSVNSEKLFF. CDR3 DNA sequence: TGTGCCTGGAGTGTAAACAGCGAAAAACTGTTTTTT.